Listed below are T cell receptor beta chains from one sample, sequenced in a study of blood T cell repertoires in COVID-19. The method was immunoSEQ multiplex PCR; TCRdb's version includes in-frame clones alone and lacks a portion of them. Of 190,000 or so clones listed, roughly 84% are singletons. Specimen: peripheral blood. All receptors derive from an elderly woman with acute or convalescent COVID-19. CDR3s include the opening cysteine and the closing phenylalanine or tryptophan. A D gene is named only where the DNA matches it firmly. Where a row states a size, it is once, few, many or the class of an expanded clone; other rows omit it.

V gene: TRBV27; D gene: TRBD1; clone size: NA; J gene: TRBJ1-4; CDR3 DNA: TGTGCCAGCACGCGGACAGGGGCAAATGAAAAACTGTTTTTT; CDR3 protein: CASTRTGANEKLFF
V gene: TRBV7-9; D gene: NA; clone size: NA; J gene: TRBJ2-5; CDR3 DNA: TGTGCCAGCAGCTACCACAGGGTGATAGGAGAGACCCAGTACTTC; CDR3 protein: CASSYHRVIGETQYF
V gene: TRBV12-3/TRBV12-4; D gene: NA; clone size: NA; J gene: TRBJ2-7; CDR3 DNA: TGTGCCAGCAGTTTATTCCCATACGAGCAGTACTTC; CDR3 protein: CASSLFPYEQYF
V gene: TRBV5-1; D gene: TRBD1; clone size: NA; J gene: TRBJ2-6; CDR3 DNA: TGCGCCAGCAGCTTGGAAGGGACAGGGGGCGCTGGGGCCAACGTCCTGACTTTC; CDR3 protein: CASSLEGTGGAGANVLTF
V gene: TRBV7-9; D gene: TRBD1; clone size: NA; J gene: TRBJ2-2; CDR3 DNA: TGTGCCAGCAGCCCCTTGGGAGGACAGGGTCGGACCGGGGAGCTGTTTTTT; CDR3 protein: CASSPLGGQGRTGELFF
V gene: TRBV9; D gene: NA; clone size: few; J gene: TRBJ2-7; CDR3 DNA: TGTGCCAGCAGCCCCGGGGGAGGAGGGACCTACGAGCAGTACTTC; CDR3 protein: CASSPGGGGTYEQYF
V gene: TRBV6-6; D gene: NA; clone size: NA; J gene: TRBJ1-2; CDR3 DNA: TGTGCCAGCAGTCCGGCAGGGAACTATGGCTACACCTTC; CDR3 protein: CASSPAGNYGYTF
V gene: TRBV19; D gene: NA; clone size: NA; J gene: TRBJ1-4; CDR3 DNA: TGTGCCAGTAGTATCCCAGGCGCCACTAATGAAAAACTGTTTTTT; CDR3 protein: CASSIPGATNEKLFF
V gene: TRBV29-1; D gene: NA; clone size: once; J gene: TRBJ1-2; CDR3 DNA: TGCAGCGTTGAAGCACGAGGAACATACACCTTC; CDR3 protein: CSVEARGTYTF
V gene: TRBV4-3; D gene: NA; clone size: NA; J gene: TRBJ2-5; CDR3 DNA: TGCGCCAGCAGCCAAGTCCAGGGGCGGGAGACCCAGTACTTC; CDR3 protein: CASSQVQGRETQYF
V gene: TRBV15; D gene: TRBD1; clone size: NA; J gene: TRBJ2-5; CDR3 DNA: TGTGCCACCAGCAGAGTCACAGGGGAAGAGACCCAGTACTTC; CDR3 protein: CATSRVTGEETQYF
V gene: TRBV5-1; D gene: NA; clone size: NA; J gene: TRBJ2-6; CDR3 DNA: TGCGCCAGCAGCTTACAGGGCTCTGGGGCCAACGTCCTGACTTTC; CDR3 protein: CASSLQGSGANVLTF
V gene: TRBV20-1; D gene: NA; clone size: once; J gene: TRBJ1-4; CDR3 DNA: TGCAGTGCCCGGGGGAATGAAAAACTGTTTTTT; CDR3 protein: CSARGNEKLFF
V gene: TRBV19; D gene: NA; clone size: NA; J gene: TRBJ1-1; CDR3 DNA: TGTGCCAGTAGTCTCCAGGGGAGTCTGAACACTGAAGCTTTCTTT; CDR3 protein: CASSLQGSLNTEAFF
V gene: TRBV5-1; D gene: TRBD1; clone size: NA; J gene: TRBJ1-1; CDR3 DNA: TGCGCCAGCAGCACCCGGGACAGCACTAACACTGAAGCTTTCTTT; CDR3 protein: CASSTRDSTNTEAFF
V gene: TRBV14; D gene: TRBD1; clone size: NA; J gene: TRBJ1-2; CDR3 DNA: TGTGCCAGCAGCCCCTACAGGGGGCAGAAATATGGCTACACCTTC; CDR3 protein: CASSPYRGQKYGYTF
V gene: TRBV30; D gene: NA; clone size: NA; J gene: TRBJ1-3; CDR3 DNA: TGTGCCTGGAGTTCCCAAGGAGTCTCTGGAAACACCATATATTTT; CDR3 protein: CAWSSQGVSGNTIYF
V gene: TRBV12-3/TRBV12-4; D gene: NA; clone size: NA; J gene: TRBJ2-1; CDR3 DNA: TGTGCCAGCAGTTCGGGATACAATGAGCAGTTCTTC; CDR3 protein: CASSSGYNEQFF
V gene: TRBV5-1; D gene: NA; clone size: NA; J gene: TRBJ2-1; CDR3 DNA: TGCGCCAGCAGCTTAGGAGGGAGGGGGAGCAATGAGCAGTTCTTC; CDR3 protein: CASSLGGRGSNEQFF
V gene: TRBV10-3; D gene: NA; clone size: NA; J gene: TRBJ1-1; CDR3 DNA: TGTGCCATCAGTGAGTCAGTGAGACAGATGAACACTGAAGCTTTCTTT; CDR3 protein: CAISESVRQMNTEAFF
V gene: TRBV27; D gene: NA; clone size: NA; J gene: TRBJ1-2; CDR3 DNA: TGTGCCAGCAGTTTAAACGGTAACTATGGCTACACCTTC; CDR3 protein: CASSLNGNYGYTF
V gene: TRBV3-1/TRBV3-2; D gene: NA; clone size: NA; J gene: TRBJ1-2; CDR3 DNA: TGTGCCAGCAGCCAAGTGGGCAGGGCCGACGGCTACACCTTC; CDR3 protein: CASSQVGRADGYTF
V gene: TRBV7-6; D gene: NA; clone size: few; J gene: TRBJ2-5; CDR3 DNA: TGTGCCAGCAGCTTAGCGGGGGCCCCGGGGGAGACCCAGTACTTC; CDR3 protein: CASSLAGAPGETQYF
V gene: TRBV7-2; D gene: NA; clone size: NA; J gene: TRBJ1-1; CDR3 DNA: TGTGCCAGCAGCTTTCAGGGACGGAGGGGCACTGAAGCTTTCTTT; CDR3 protein: CASSFQGRRGTEAFF
V gene: TRBV14; D gene: NA; clone size: once; J gene: TRBJ2-1; CDR3 DNA: TGTGCCAGCAGCCAAGATTTCCAGGAGCAGTTCTTC; CDR3 protein: CASSQDFQEQFF
V gene: TRBV7-8; D gene: NA; clone size: NA; J gene: TRBJ2-1; CDR3 DNA: TGTGCCAGCAGCTTCGTTGCGGGGAGCTCCTACAATGAGCAGTTCTTC; CDR3 protein: CASSFVAGSSYNEQFF
V gene: TRBV18; D gene: NA; clone size: NA; J gene: TRBJ2-7; CDR3 DNA: TGTGCCAGCTCCCAGCCGGCCCGGGACGAGCAGTACTTC; CDR3 protein: CASSQPARDEQYF
V gene: TRBV6-5; D gene: TRBD1; clone size: NA; J gene: TRBJ1-2; CDR3 DNA: TGTGCCAGCAGTATCCGGGACAGGGGGAACTATGGCTACACCTTC; CDR3 protein: CASSIRDRGNYGYTF
V gene: TRBV6-5; D gene: NA; clone size: NA; J gene: TRBJ1-1; CDR3 DNA: TGTGCCAGCAGGACTCAGGGATGGGACACTGAAGCTTTCTTT; CDR3 protein: CASRTQGWDTEAFF
V gene: TRBV9; D gene: TRBD2; clone size: NA; J gene: TRBJ2-3; CDR3 DNA: TGTGCCAGCAGCCCGCGACTAGCGGGTGCCTCAGATACGCAGTATTTT; CDR3 protein: CASSPRLAGASDTQYF
V gene: TRBV7-2; D gene: NA; clone size: NA; J gene: TRBJ2-5; CDR3 DNA: TGTGCCAGCAGCTTATTGGGCAGCCAAGAGACCCAGTACTTC; CDR3 protein: CASSLLGSQETQYF
V gene: TRBV19; D gene: TRBD1; clone size: NA; J gene: TRBJ1-2; CDR3 DNA: TGTGCCAGTAGTATCGACAGGGAGAGCGGCTACACCTTC; CDR3 protein: CASSIDRESGYTF
V gene: TRBV6-6; D gene: TRBD1; clone size: NA; J gene: TRBJ1-1; CDR3 DNA: TGTGCCAGCAGTTACCCGTCCGGGACAGGGAGTCGGGCTTTCTTT; CDR3 protein: CASSYPSGTGSRAFF
V gene: TRBV6-5; D gene: NA; clone size: NA; J gene: TRBJ1-5; CDR3 DNA: TGTGCCAGCAGTCTCCTACCTAGCAATCAGCCCCAGCATTTT; CDR3 protein: CASSLLPSNQPQHF
V gene: TRBV6-2/TRBV6-3; D gene: TRBD1; clone size: NA; J gene: TRBJ1-2; CDR3 DNA: TGTGCCAGCAGTTACAGTACAGGGGGCAGCTATGGCTACACCTTC; CDR3 protein: CASSYSTGGSYGYTF
V gene: TRBV7-2; D gene: NA; clone size: NA; J gene: TRBJ2-6; CDR3 DNA: TGTGCCAGCAGCTTAGACTCCTCTGGGGCCAACGTCCTGACTTTC; CDR3 protein: CASSLDSSGANVLTF
V gene: TRBV6-2/TRBV6-3; D gene: NA; clone size: NA; J gene: TRBJ2-1; CDR3 DNA: TGTGCCAGCAGTTACACCCACGGACAAGGCGATGAGCAGTTCTTC; CDR3 protein: CASSYTHGQGDEQFF